What follows are 16 T cell receptor beta chains derived from one specimen sequenced in a study of identifying expanded T cells in peripheral blood. This table comes from immunoSEQ multiplex PCR, and its TCRdb copy is limited to in-frame clones, with some not included. The sample consists of about 120,000 clones, approximately 88% of them appearing once. The sequencing input was blood. Receptor source: a person between 18 and 75 years old in good health.

This clone was picked up one time. The CDR3 region has the DNA TGTGCCAGCAGCTTGTCAGGGAATTTCTTGTCCAGGAACACTGAAGCTTTCTTT. Translation: CASSLSGNFLSRNTEAFF. The V call is TRBV7-6, the J call TRBJ1-1; possible D gene TRBD1, 5 bases. V shed 3 bases and J shed 1 base, with 21 bases lying between them. CDR1 and CDR2 from the germline V gene are SGHVS and FNYEAQ. This CDR3 spans 18 amino acids. The entire variable domain, with the rest obtained from reference TRBV7-6 and TRBJ1-1, is as follows: GAGVSQSPRYKVTKRGQDVALRCDPISGHVSLYWYRQALGQGPEFLTYFNYEAQQDKSGLPNDRFSAERPEGSISTLTIQRTEQRDSAMYRCASSLSGNFLSRNTEAFFGQGTRLTVV.

The chain has TRBV7-9 and TRBJ1-2, with D perhaps TRBD1 (6 bases). This CDR3 is built from 14 residues. Trimming stripped 5 bases from V and 2 bases from J, with 12 bases between. Germline V gene lookup returns CDR1 SEHNR and CDR2 FQNEAQ (reference sequence). CDR3 nucleotides: TGTGCCAGCAGCAGCCAGACAGGAAACTATGGCTACACCTTC. This gives the protein CASSSQTGNYGYTF.

The chain links TRBV9 to TRBJ2-7; 8 bases map to TRBD1. Germline-derived CDR1 and CDR2 are SGDLS and YYNGEE. The CDR3 loop spans 14 amino acids. The J segment lost 6 bases and the V segment lost 3 bases, leaving 8 bases of the junction unmatched. The CDR3 here is CASSASDRVGEQYF. The CDR3 nucleotides are TGTGCCAGCAGCGCATCGGACAGGGTAGGCGAGCAGTACTTC.

The chain is built from TRBV4-1 and TRBJ1-1; D gene uncertain. Looked up from germline, CDR1 is MGHRA and CDR2 is YSYEKL. The CDR3 covers 16 residues. V lost 4 bases and J lost 5, with 20 bases in between. CDR3 loop: CASSLFRKGKGTEAFF. CDR3 DNA sequence: TGCGCCAGCAGCCTCTTTCGGAAGGGTAAAGGAACTGAAGCTTTCTTT.

The chain combines TRBV30 with TRBJ1-4, with unresolved D. The CDR3 spans 15 residues. CDR1 and CDR2 (germline): GTSNPN, SVGIG (reference sequence). Trimming took 0 bases from V and 4 from J, leaving 12 bases between them. The CDR3 spells CAWSVGEGYNEKLFF. The CDR3 DNA sequence: TGTGCCTGGAGTGTTGGGGAAGGGTATAATGAAAAACTGTTTTTT. Full variable domain (remainder filled in from reference TRBV30 and TRBJ1-4): SQTIHQWPATLVQPVGSPLSLECTVEGTSNPNLYWYRQAAGRGLQLLFYSVGIGQISSEVPQNLSASRPQDRQFILSSKKLLLSDSGFYLCAWSVGEGYNEKLFFGSGTQLSVL.

The CDR3 region is CASSLLTGDGYTF. In DNA form, the CDR3 reads TGCGCCAGCAGCTTGTTAACCGGAGATGGCTACACCTTC. This sequence joins TRBV5-1 and TRBJ1-2; D uncertain. The CDR3 spans 13 residues. CDR1 and CDR2 from the germline V gene are SGHRS and YFSETQ. The ends were cut back, 1 base at V and 6 bases at J, with 10 bases in the middle.

The CDR3 nucleotides read TGTGCCAGCAGCCTTAGCGGGGATCTATCAGATACGCAGTATTTT. It is translated as CASSLSGDLSDTQYF. The genes are TRBV7-9 and TRBJ2-3, with TRBD2 matching over 8 bases. This CDR3 region has 15 residues. CDR1 is SEHNR, CDR2 FQNEAQ, per germline (reference sequence). The V and J ends lost 5 bases and 4 bases, in that order; junction bases with no gene match: 8.

There are a few counts of this clone. The chain combines TRBV5-1 with TRBJ2-5; TRBD1 aligns across 10 bases. The junction had 7 bases not matched to a gene; V was cut back by 4 bases and J by 7 bases. CDR3 length: 14 residues. The V gene's germline CDR1 is SGHRS and CDR2 YFSETQ. DNA of the CDR3: TGCGCCAGCAGCCCACGACAGGGGGCGTCGACCCAGTACTTC. It yields the protein CASSPRQGASTQYF.

The chain is built from TRBV18 and TRBJ2-7; maybe TRBD1 (5 bases). The CDR3 is 20 residues long. With 2 bases removed from V and 2 bases from J, the gap between germline ends came to 28 bases. The V gene's germline CDR1 is KGHSH and CDR2 LQKENI. CDR3 residues: CASSPSAHSIDDSYPYEQYF. The CDR3 coding sequence is TGTGCCAGCTCACCATCCGCACACTCCATAGACGACAGTTATCCCTACGAGCAGTACTTC.

The V and J genes are TRBV11-2 and TRBJ2-1; the D gene is possibly TRBD2 (7 bases). CDR3 length: 16 residues. V lost 0 bases and J lost 7, with 16 bases in between. Germline V gene data show CDR1 as SGHAT and CDR2 as FQNNGV. The CDR3 region is CASSLDGGRGVNEQFF. The CDR3 DNA reads TGTGCCAGCAGCTTAGATGGGGGCCGGGGGGTGAATGAGCAGTTCTTC.

The gene calls are TRBV5-6 and TRBJ2-5, with D perhaps matching TRBD1 (5 bases). Between the trimmed V and J ends, which lost 1 base and 4 bases, there was a span of 14 bases. Germline CDR1 reads SGHDT; CDR2 reads YYEEEE. The length of the CDR3 is 15 residues. This CDR3 reads CASSLRGFRGETQYF. CDR3 DNA sequence: TGTGCCAGCAGCTTGAGGGGATTTAGGGGAGAGACCCAGTACTTC.

The chain recombines TRBV7-3 with TRBJ1-1, with D tentatively TRBD1 (5 bases). There are 15 residues in the CDR3. CDR1 is SGHTA and CDR2 is FQGTGA in the germline V gene. Trimming shortened V by 0 bases and J by 5 bases, and 13 bases separated the two germline ends. CDR3: CASSLTSQGWTEAFF. The CDR3 coding sequence is TGTGCCAGCAGCTTAACGAGTCAGGGATGGACTGAAGCTTTCTTT. The whole variable domain, remainder taken from reference TRBV7-3 and TRBJ1-1, is GAGVSQTPSNKVTEKGKYVELRCDPISGHTALYWYRQSLGQGPEFLIYFQGTGAADDSGLPNDRFFAVRPEGSVSTLKIQRTERGDSAVYLCASSLTSQGWTEAFFGQGTRLTVV.

The gene calls are TRBV2 and TRBJ2-5; no definite D call. Germline lookup yields CDR1 SNHLY and CDR2 FYNNEI. CDR3 size: 14 residues. With 0 bases removed from V and 2 bases from J, the gap between germline ends came to 7 bases. CDR3 sequence reads: CASSEAVAQETQYF. The CDR3 DNA reads TGTGCCAGCAGTGAAGCTGTAGCACAAGAGACCCAGTACTTC.

This chain joins TRBV7-3 and TRBJ2-2, with 10 bases lining up with TRBD1. Per the germline V gene, CDR1 is SGHTA and CDR2 is FQGTGA. The CDR3 contains 14 residues. J gave up 8 bases and V 3 bases, and 3 bases lay outside the gene matches. CDR3 nucleotide sequence: TGTGCCAGCAGCTTTGGGACAGGGGCGGGGGAGCTGTTTTTT. Its protein is CASSFGTGAGELFF.

There are many counts of this clone. J is TRBJ2-5 and V is TRBV7-6; 9 bases fit TRBD1. Trimming at V came to 9 bases and at J to 5 bases, leaving 10 bases not matched to a gene. The CDR3 sequence is 14 residues long. Germline V lookup: CDR1 SGHVS, CDR2 FNYEAQ. DNA for the CDR3: TGTGCCAGTTCGGGACAGGGATATGGGGAGACCCAGTACTTC. As protein: CASSGQGYGETQYF.

The rearrangement links TRBV6-6 to TRBJ2-7; D possibly corresponds to TRBD1 (5 bases). Germline V gene sequence: CDR1 MNHNY, CDR2 SVGAGI (reference sequence). The V end was cut by 5 bases, the J end by 0 bases, with 17 bases between. CDR3 length: 16 amino acids. The CDR3 region is CASSPKTGASSYEQYF. CDR3 in DNA: TGTGCCAGCAGTCCCAAGACTGGGGCTTCCTCCTACGAGCAGTACTTC.